These T cell receptor beta chains were read from a single sample in a study of cytomegalovirus exposure and HLA in healthy donors. Measured with immunoSEQ multiplex PCR; TCRdb has only the in-frame clones, and not every one. The data hold approximately 140,000 clones, with around 86% observed a single time. The sample taken for sequencing was PBMCs. These TCRs come from a young man in good health and CMV-seronegative. The CDR3 runs from the conserved cysteine through the conserved F or W. Fields, in order: clone size, J gene, D gene, V gene, CDR3 DNA, CDR3 protein. The D gene is left open where the match is weak. The size field is filled for only some rows; it gives once, few, many or a size class.

size: few
J: TRBJ1-1
D: TRBD1
V: TRBV15
DNA: TGTGCCACCAGCAGAGATGGTTGGGGCAGGGGGCCAAGTGAAGCTTTCTTT
CDR3: CATSRDGWGRGPSEAFF

size: .
J: TRBJ1-1
D: TRBD1
V: TRBV9
DNA: TGTGCCAGCAGCGTAGTTCAGGGGACAGGGTACGAAGCTTTCTTT
CDR3: CASSVVQGTGYEAFF

size: .
J: TRBJ1-2
D: .
V: TRBV23-1
DNA: TGCGCAGTCCGTGGGAACAGGCACTATGGCTACACCTTC
CDR3: CAVRGNRHYGYTF

size: .
J: TRBJ2-1
D: .
V: TRBV19
DNA: TGTGCCAGTAGTATAGCATCCCGTTTGAGCTCCTACAATGAGCAGTTCTTC
CDR3: CASSIASRLSSYNEQFF

size: .
J: TRBJ2-7
D: TRBD1
V: TRBV11-2
DNA: TGTGCCAGCAGCTTAGTCCCGGGACAGGGTAACGAGCAGTACTTC
CDR3: CASSLVPGQGNEQYF

size: .
J: TRBJ2-2
D: .
V: TRBV4-3
DNA: TGCGCCAGCAGCCGTTCGACCGGGGAGCTGTTTTTT
CDR3: CASSRSTGELFF

size: .
J: TRBJ1-5
D: TRBD1
V: TRBV28
DNA: TGTGCCAGCTGGAGGGTATCAGGGGGCTCCAATCAGCCCCAGCATTTT
CDR3: CASWRVSGGSNQPQHF

size: .
J: TRBJ1-6
D: .
V: TRBV6-4
DNA: TGTGCCAGCAGCGCAAATTTCAGGGGCGATTCACCCCTCCACTTT
CDR3: CASSANFRGDSPLHF

size: once
J: TRBJ2-3
D: .
V: TRBV29-1
DNA: TGCAGCGTTGTCCCGGGGGGCACAGATACGCAGTATTTT
CDR3: CSVVPGGTDTQYF

size: .
J: TRBJ1-1
D: .
V: TRBV7-9
DNA: TGTGCCAGCAGCTTAGGTACAGGGATGAACACTGAAGCTTTCTTT
CDR3: CASSLGTGMNTEAFF

size: .
J: TRBJ2-2
D: .
V: TRBV6-1
DNA: TGTGCCAGCAGTGAATTCAGGACCGGGGAGCTGTTTTTT
CDR3: CASSEFRTGELFF

size: .
J: TRBJ2-1
D: TRBD2
V: TRBV4-2
DNA: TGTGCCAGCAGCCGCCGTTTACCTAGCGGGGGCGGAGAGCAGTTCTTC
CDR3: CASSRRLPSGGGEQFF

size: .
J: TRBJ1-1
D: .
V: TRBV27
DNA: TGTGCCAGCAGTTTTGGGCCGAACACTGAAGCTTTCTTT
CDR3: CASSFGPNTEAFF

size: once
J: TRBJ1-1
D: TRBD1
V: TRBV5-4
DNA: TGTGCCAGCAGCCGTACGGGACAGGGAAACACTGAAGCTTTCTTT
CDR3: CASSRTGQGNTEAFF

size: .
J: TRBJ1-1
D: .
V: TRBV7-3
DNA: TGTGCCAGCAGCTCGGACACTATCAACACTGAAGCTTTCTTT
CDR3: CASSSDTINTEAFF

size: once
J: TRBJ1-2
D: .
V: TRBV7-8
DNA: TGTGCCAGCAGCTTAGCAGGGATTCAGGGCCTTCTCGCCTATGGCTACACCTTC
CDR3: CASSLAGIQGLLAYGYTF

size: few
J: TRBJ1-1
D: .
V: TRBV5-6
DNA: TGTGCCAGCAGCCCTCAAGGGACACCTGAAGCTTTCTTT
CDR3: CASSPQGTPEAFF

size: .
J: TRBJ2-1
D: TRBD1
V: TRBV4-3
DNA: TGCGCCAGCAGCCAATATACAGGGGGCTACAATGAGCAGTTCTTC
CDR3: CASSQYTGGYNEQFF

size: .
J: TRBJ1-1
D: .
V: TRBV4-3
DNA: TGCGCCAGCAGCCAAGGATTCAGGAACACTGAAGCTTTCTTT
CDR3: CASSQGFRNTEAFF

size: .
J: TRBJ2-7
D: TRBD1
V: TRBV9
DNA: TGTGCCAGCAGCCCGACGCCGGGACAGGGGTCGGGAGAGCAGTACTTC
CDR3: CASSPTPGQGSGEQYF

size: .
J: TRBJ2-7
D: TRBD2
V: TRBV30
DNA: TGCGCCTGGAGTGTAGGTACCGGGGGGTACGAGCAGTACTTC
CDR3: CAWSVGTGGYEQYF

size: .
J: TRBJ2-1
D: .
V: TRBV9
DNA: TGTGCCAGCAGCGTAGCGCCGGCGGGGCCTCCCTACAATGAGCAGTTCTTC
CDR3: CASSVAPAGPPYNEQFF

size: .
J: TRBJ2-7
D: .
V: TRBV11-2
DNA: TGTGCCAGCAGCTTAGATGGACAGACTCAGGAGCAGTACTTC
CDR3: CASSLDGQTQEQYF

size: once
J: TRBJ2-7
D: TRBD2
V: TRBV27
DNA: TGTGCCAGCAGTTTGAGTCTAGCGGGGGCGAAATACGAGCAGTACTTC
CDR3: CASSLSLAGAKYEQYF

size: .
J: TRBJ2-7
D: TRBD1
V: TRBV27
DNA: TGTGCCAGCAGTTTCCCCACGGGGACAGGGGGCGAGCAGTACTTC
CDR3: CASSFPTGTGGEQYF

size: .
J: TRBJ1-1
D: .
V: TRBV6-5
DNA: TGTGCCAGCAGTTACTCGAGTTATCTTGAAGCTTTCTTT
CDR3: CASSYSSYLEAFF

size: once
J: TRBJ1-4
D: TRBD1
V: TRBV9
DNA: TGTGCCAGCAGCGTAGATAGGGGACAGCCTTATGAAAAACTGTTTTTT
CDR3: CASSVDRGQPYEKLFF

size: .
J: TRBJ2-3
D: .
V: TRBV11-3
DNA: TGTGCCAGCAGCTTAAATACGCTAGCTAGCACAGATACGCAGTATTTT
CDR3: CASSLNTLASTDTQYF

size: once
J: TRBJ2-1
D: .
V: TRBV5-1
DNA: TGCGCCAGCAGCTTGGTGCCAGGAGAGCAGTTCTTC
CDR3: CASSLVPGEQFF

size: .
J: TRBJ2-5
D: TRBD2
V: TRBV7-9
DNA: TGTGCCAGCAGCTTTCCCCGGACTAGCGGGGGAGAGACCCAGTACTTC
CDR3: CASSFPRTSGGETQYF